A single sample gave rise to the 26 T cell receptor beta chains below, sequenced in a study of T cell repertoires in cytomegalovirus infection. One entry per CDR3 protein, called by TCRdb with MiXCR from the reads. The repertoire holds 800,000 to 950,000 distinct CDR3 sequences, with 32% as singletons. These receptors are not linked to any known antigen. The sample here was cultured CD8+ T cells from PBMCs, taken from culture after CMV antigen stimulation. These receptors all stem from a human donor in good health (CMV status not recorded). Some clones in this sample may be carry-over from other donors' samples.

This clonotype appeared a few times. V usage is TRBV6-6 and J usage is TRBJ2-7; a weak D match, TRBD2 (6 bases). CDR1 is MNHNY, CDR2 SVGAGI, per germline (reference sequence). With 6 bases removed from V and 5 bases from J, the gap between germline ends came to 17 bases. The CDR3 covers 14 residues. The CDR3 here is CASSPVGGVDEQYF. The CDR3 coding sequence is TGTGCCAGCAGCCCTGTGGGGGGAGTAGACGAGCAGTACTTC.

The sample holds a few counts of this clonotype. The rearrangement uses TRBV12-5 and TRBJ2-5; perhaps TRBD2 as D (5 bases). V was shortened by 4 bases and J by 5 bases, with 14 bases between the two germline ends. Germline V lookup: CDR1 LGHNT, CDR2 FRNRAP. The CDR3 totals 14 residues. The CDR3 nucleotides read TGTGCTAGTGGTTCCCCCCCTCCGGGGGAGACCCAGTACTTC. This sequence encodes CASGSPPPGETQYF.

V is TRBV5-1 and J is TRBJ1-6; no clear D gene. Trimming removed 6 bases from V and 7 bases from J, with 14 bases in between. Germline CDR1 is SGHRS and CDR2 is YFSETQ. The CDR3 sequence is 14 residues long. The CDR3 nucleotides are TGCGCCAGCAAATACGACACCGGAAATTCACCCCTCCACTTT. Translating gives CASKYDTGNSPLHF.

The chain uses TRBV7-3 and TRBJ2-3; 9 nucleotides line up with TRBD2. The germline CDR1 and CDR2 sequences are SGHTA and FQGTGA. The CDR3 consists of 16 residues. The trim removed 7 bases at V and 0 bases at J, leaving 8 bases unmatched. This CDR3 reads CASNLLSGGSTDTQYF. The CDR3 DNA sequence: TGTGCCAGCAACCTCTTGAGCGGGGGGAGCACAGATACGCAGTATTTT.

This clonotype has at least ten counts. The chain carries TRBV12-3 or TRBV12-4 and TRBJ1-1; 9 nucleotides align to TRBD1. Losses at the gene ends were 5 bases for V and 5 bases for J; bases not matched to a gene: 9. CDR3 length: 15 amino acids. CDR3 sequence: CASSPWTGEVTEAFF. CDR3 coding DNA: TGTGCCAGCAGTCCTTGGACAGGGGAGGTGACTGAAGCTTTCTTT.

This clonotype was counted a few times. V usage is TRBV6-6 and J usage is TRBJ2-2; 9 bases are a match to TRBD1. Germline V gene lookup returns CDR1 MNHNY and CDR2 SVGAGI (reference sequence). V gave up 7 bases and J gave up 5 bases; unmatched junction bases: 8. The CDR3 is 15 residues long. The CDR3 loop is CASTPTGGWTGELFF. In DNA form, the CDR3 reads TGTGCCAGCACCCCGACAGGGGGATGGACCGGGGAGCTGTTTTTT.

This clonotype was seen repeatedly, ten times or more. The gene calls are TRBV7-9 and TRBJ1-2; possible D gene TRBD1, 5 bases. The germline gives CDR1 SEHNR, CDR2 FQNEAQ (reference sequence). This CDR3 spans 18 amino acids. With 3 bases removed from V and 4 bases from J, the gap between germline ends came to 24 bases. CDR3 in DNA: TGTGCCAGCAGCTTCCACCGGGACGCAAATTTCGGGTCCTATGGCTACACCTTC. Its protein product is CASSFHRDANFGSYGYTF.

This clonotype was recorded a few times. CDR3 protein: CASSYGGGRGTEAFF. CDR3 nucleotides: TGTGCCAGCAGTTACGGGGGGGGTAGGGGCACTGAAGCTTTCTTT. V gene TRBV6-8 combines with J gene TRBJ1-1; TRBD1 is a possible D gene (5 bases). V lost 2 bases and J 4 bases, leaving 14 bases between the germline ends. CDR1 MNHGY and CDR2 SAAAGT come from the germline V gene. The CDR3 loop spans 15 amino acids.

This clonotype was seen only a few times. The chain has TRBV6-1 and TRBJ2-2, with 7 bases aligning to TRBD1. Germline lookup yields CDR1 MNHNS and CDR2 SASEGT. Unmatched junction bases numbered 3, after V lost 4 bases and J lost 1 base. The CDR3 runs 15 residues. The CDR3 bases are TGTGCCAGCAGTGCCCGACAGGGGAACACCGGGGAGCTGTTTTTT. This translates into CASSARQGNTGELFF.

The sample holds a few counts of this clonotype. V and J are TRBV9 and TRBJ2-1; 8 nucleotides line up with TRBD1. CDR3 length: 16 residues. In germline, CDR1 is SGDLS, CDR2 YYNGEE. The ends lost 0 bases at V and 3 bases at J; junction bases unmatched: 5. The CDR3 nucleotides are TGTGCCAGCAGCGTAGCCACAGGGGGTATCTACAATGAGCAGTTCTTC. Translating gives CASSVATGGIYNEQFF.

In its sample, this clonotype was seen a few times. The chain recombines TRBV12-3 or TRBV12-4 with TRBJ2-7; 11 bases map to TRBD1. The CDR3 is 14 residues long. The ends lost 5 bases at V and 3 bases at J; junction bases unmatched: 3. The CDR3, as DNA: TGTGCCAGCAGTGTGGGACAGGGGGGCTACGAGCAGTACTTC. This sequence encodes CASSVGQGGYEQYF.

There are many counts of this clonotype. The rearrangement links TRBV7-9 to TRBJ2-7; D remains ambiguous. V shed 1 base and J shed 4 bases, with 5 bases lying between them. The germline gives CDR1 SEHNR, CDR2 FQNEAQ (reference sequence). CDR3 length equals 12 residues. The CDR3 protein is CASSLEVYEQYV. CDR3 DNA: TGTGCCAGCAGCTTAGAGGTATACGAGCAGTACGTC.

There are many counts of this clonotype. The chain uses TRBV6-5 and TRBJ1-1, with D uncertain. This CDR3 spans 14 amino acids. V dropped 0 bases and J dropped 4 bases, with 9 bases sitting between them. CDR1 and CDR2 (germline): MNHEY, SVGAGI. The CDR3 protein is CASSYSEGGTEAFF. CDR3 nucleotide sequence: TGTGCCAGCAGTTACTCTGAGGGTGGCACTGAAGCTTTCTTT.

There are a few counts of this clonotype. The DNA of the CDR3 is TGTGCCAGCAGCTTAGGAGACTCCTTCTCCTACAATGAGCAGTTCTTC. Its translation is CASSLGDSFSYNEQFF. V usage is TRBV11-2 and J usage is TRBJ2-1, with unresolved D. Germline values: CDR1 SGHAT, CDR2 FQNNGV. The CDR3 consists of 16 residues. Trimming stripped 1 base from V and 0 bases from J, with 10 bases between.

The chain has TRBV2 and TRBJ2-2; weak D call: TRBD2 (5 bases). The CDR3 covers 12 residues. Germline V gene sequence: CDR1 SNHLY, CDR2 FYNNEI. Trimming cost V 11 bases and J 6 bases, with 13 bases left between them. CDR3 DNA: TGTGCCTCACTAGACTTGGCCGGGGAGCTGTTTTTT. It specifies CASLDLAGELFF.

This chain uses TRBV7-3 with TRBJ1-2; 9 nucleotides line up with TRBD1. The J segment lost 11 bases and the V segment lost 3 bases, leaving 4 bases of the junction unmatched. This CDR3 is 12 amino acids long. Germline assignment: CDR1 SGHTA and CDR2 FQGTGA. The CDR3 nucleotides are TGTGCCAGCAGCTTGATCGACAGGGGGTACACCTTC. Its protein is CASSLIDRGYTF. Full variable domain (missing parts from reference TRBV7-3 and TRBJ1-2): GAGVSQTPSNKVTEKGKYVELRCDPISGHTALYWYRQSLGQGPEFLIYFQGTGAADDSGLPNDRFFAVRPEGSVSTLKIQRTERGDSAVYLCASSLIDRGYTFGSGTRLTVV.

The rearrangement links TRBV6-2 or TRBV6-3 to TRBJ2-7; no reliable D call. The CDR3 loop spans 12 amino acids. The V gene lost 2 bases and the J gene lost 5 bases, with 7 bases spanning the gap. Germline V lookup: CDR1 MNHEY, CDR2 SVGEGT. CDR3 region: CASSYGGNEQYF. The CDR3 DNA sequence: TGTGCCAGCAGTTACGGTGGGAACGAGCAGTACTTC.

V and J are TRBV15 and TRBJ2-3; TRBD2 aligns across 15 bases. Germline loops: CDR1 LNHNV, CDR2 YYDKDF (reference sequence). V lost 0 bases, J lost 1 base, and 5 bases stayed unmatched. This CDR3 spans 19 amino acids. In DNA, the CDR3 is TGTGCCACCAGCAGAGATTCGGGACTAGCGGGGGGCCGCACAGATACGCAGTATTTT. Amino acids: CATSRDSGLAGGRTDTQYF.

The chain links TRBV5-1 to TRBJ2-3, with 9 bases identical to TRBD2. Trimming at V came to 1 base and at J to 2 bases, leaving 2 bases not matched to a gene. The germline CDR1 and CDR2 sequences are SGHRS and YFSETQ. There are 15 residues in the CDR3. The CDR3 reads CASSLLAGTTDTQYF. DNA of the CDR3: TGCGCCAGCAGCTTGCTAGCGGGGACCACAGATACGCAGTATTTT.

J is TRBJ1-5 and V is TRBV20-1; 9 nucleotides agree with TRBD1. Germline lookup yields CDR1 DFQATT and CDR2 SNEGSKA (reference sequence). The CDR3 sequence is 20 residues long. Trimming at V came to 0 bases and at J to 2 bases, leaving 17 bases not matched to a gene. The CDR3 sequence: CSARDYGGQGSPGGNQPQHF. The CDR3 DNA follows: TGCAGTGCTAGAGACTACGGGGGACAGGGATCCCCTGGGGGCAATCAGCCCCAGCATTTT.

In this sample, this clonotype turned up a few times. V and J are TRBV27 and TRBJ2-5, with TRBD2 identical over 10 bases. This CDR3 region has 19 residues. J gave up 5 bases and V 5 bases, and 20 bases lay outside the gene matches. Germline V gives CDR1 MNHEY, CDR2 SMNVEV (reference sequence). The CDR3 sequence is CASSPPMYRSGGALETQYF. The CDR3, as DNA: TGTGCCAGCAGTCCCCCAATGTATCGGAGCGGGGGGGCCTTGGAGACCCAGTACTTC.

In this sample, this clonotype turned up a few times. The chain links TRBV28 to TRBJ1-1, with D unclear. In germline, CDR1 is MDHEN, CDR2 SYDVKM. The CDR3 has 14 residues. V lost 6 bases and J lost 4, with 15 bases in between. The CDR3 nucleotides read TGTGCCAGCAGAATGGGGAGATCGGGCACTGAAGCTTTCTTT. This gives the protein CASRMGRSGTEAFF.

About this clonotype itself: Germline and junction disagree at one end, which may indicate a read error. The chain combines TRBV20-1 with TRBJ2-7, with 8 bases lining up with TRBD1. CDR1 is DFQATT, CDR2 SNEGSKA, per germline (reference sequence). The CDR3 sequence is 17 residues long. The CDR3 region has the DNA TGCAGTGCTAGACCGACAGGGGCCGCTGTTAACCTCTACAAGCAGTACTTC. The encoded protein is CSARPTGAAVNLYKQYF.

This clonotype is a singleton in its sample. The gene calls are TRBV6-1 and TRBJ2-5; tentatively, D is TRBD1 or TRBD2 (5 bases each). CDR1 and CDR2 from the germline V gene are MNHNS and SASEGT. This CDR3 comprises 15 residues. Trimming shortened V by 5 bases and J by 7 bases, and 20 bases separated the two germline ends. The CDR3 coding sequence is TGTGCCAGCAGTCCATGGGGTGGGGGTGACGTGACCCAGTACTTC. The encoded protein is CASSPWGGGDVTQYF.

This clonotype was seen repeatedly, ten times or more. This chain joins TRBV7-2 and TRBJ2-3, with TRBD2 matching 10 bases. V gave up 5 bases and J gave up 4 bases; unmatched junction bases: 21. CDR3 size: 20 residues. CDR1 is SGHTA, CDR2 FQGNSA, per germline. CDR3 sequence: CASSLPDRVLAGVRPDTQYF. CDR3 sequence (DNA): TGTGCCAGCAGCCTACCCGACAGGGTTCTAGCGGGGGTCAGGCCAGATACGCAGTATTTT.

As regards this clonotype: One end of the junction varies from germline; a read error may be responsible. This sequence joins TRBV12-3 or TRBV12-4 and TRBJ1-1; no reliable D call. CDR3 length: 13 amino acids. The CDR3 nucleotides are TGTGCCAACAGTATAGGACCGAACACTGAAGCTTTCTTT. Translating it yields CANSIGPNTEAFF.